These T cell receptor beta chains were read from a single sample in a study of OX40 agonist ivuxolimab in advanced cancers. Profiled with immunoSEQ multiplex PCR; TCRdb holds only in-frame clones, not every one. The sample consists of about 150,000 clones, approximately 94% of them appearing once. Here the sequenced sample was CD4+ or CD8+ T cells sorted from blood, taken in a trial of the OX40 agonist ivuxolimab. Receptor source: an adult with an advanced solid tumor such as melanoma, head and neck, liver or kidney cancer. CDR3s include the opening cysteine and the closing phenylalanine or tryptophan. A D gene is named only where the DNA matches it firmly. Some rows mark clone size as missing; the rest say once, few, many or name a class of expanded clone.

d_call: .
j_call: TRBJ2-5
clone_size: once
v_call: TRBV29-1
cdr3_nt: TGCAGCGTTGGGGTCCTAGGGCTAGCCCAAGAGACCCAGTACTTC
cdr3_aa: CSVGVLGLAQETQYF

d_call: .
j_call: TRBJ1-4
clone_size: .
v_call: TRBV5-6
cdr3_nt: TGTGCCAGCAGCTTGGGGCAGGGCCGGGCCGAAAAACTGTTTTTT
cdr3_aa: CASSLGQGRAEKLFF

d_call: .
j_call: TRBJ1-5
clone_size: .
v_call: TRBV28
cdr3_nt: TGTGCCAGCAGTACCGGCTTAGGAGGGCCCCGCAATCAGCCCCAGCATTTT
cdr3_aa: CASSTGLGGPRNQPQHF

d_call: .
j_call: TRBJ2-7
clone_size: .
v_call: TRBV5-1
cdr3_nt: TGCGCCAGCAGCGATCCTGGGGGCCCCTACGAGCAGTACTTC
cdr3_aa: CASSDPGGPYEQYF

d_call: .
j_call: TRBJ1-5
clone_size: .
v_call: TRBV7-9
cdr3_nt: TGTGCCAGCAGCTTAGGAGTAGGGAGCAATCAGCCCCAGCATTTT
cdr3_aa: CASSLGVGSNQPQHF

d_call: .
j_call: TRBJ1-5
clone_size: .
v_call: TRBV6-5
cdr3_nt: TGTGCCAGCAGTGCGACCCTGGGACAGCCCCAGCATTTT
cdr3_aa: CASSATLGQPQHF

d_call: .
j_call: TRBJ2-7
clone_size: .
v_call: TRBV6-6
cdr3_nt: TGTGCCAGCAGGGGGACGGTGGACTACGAGCAGTACTTC
cdr3_aa: CASRGTVDYEQYF

d_call: .
j_call: TRBJ2-3
clone_size: .
v_call: TRBV6-6
cdr3_nt: TGTGCCAGCAGACCACAGGGAGGTAGCACAGATACGCAGTATTTT
cdr3_aa: CASRPQGGSTDTQYF

d_call: .
j_call: TRBJ1-1
clone_size: .
v_call: TRBV29-1
cdr3_nt: TGCAGCGTTGAGCTAAGACGAGGGAACACTGAAGCTTTCTTT
cdr3_aa: CSVELRRGNTEAFF

d_call: .
j_call: TRBJ1-3
clone_size: .
v_call: TRBV30
cdr3_nt: TGTGCCTGGACCATGGAAGGAAGAAACACCATATATTTT
cdr3_aa: CAWTMEGRNTIYF

d_call: TRBD1
j_call: TRBJ1-1
clone_size: .
v_call: TRBV7-9
cdr3_nt: TGTGCCAGCAGCTCAAGGACAGGGGGAGGTCTGTACACTGAAGCTTTCTTT
cdr3_aa: CASSSRTGGGLYTEAFF

d_call: TRBD1
j_call: TRBJ1-5
clone_size: .
v_call: TRBV10-3
cdr3_nt: TGTGCCACCCGGGACAGGGCGGCGGGGCAGCCCCAGCATTTT
cdr3_aa: CATRDRAAGQPQHF

d_call: .
j_call: TRBJ1-3
clone_size: .
v_call: TRBV16
cdr3_nt: TGTGCCAGCAGCCAGGGCACTTCCGGAAACACCATATATTTT
cdr3_aa: CASSQGTSGNTIYF

d_call: .
j_call: TRBJ1-3
clone_size: .
v_call: TRBV5-1
cdr3_nt: TGCGCCAGCACCCCGGGACCGGGAGTAACTGGAAACACCATATATTTT
cdr3_aa: CASTPGPGVTGNTIYF

d_call: .
j_call: TRBJ2-1
clone_size: .
v_call: TRBV7-2
cdr3_nt: TGTGCCAGCAGCTTGTCCAGGGTTGAGCAGTTCTTC
cdr3_aa: CASSLSRVEQFF

d_call: .
j_call: TRBJ1-4
clone_size: .
v_call: TRBV5-1
cdr3_nt: TGCGCCAGCAGCTTGGCCGTATATAATGAAAAACTGTTTTTT
cdr3_aa: CASSLAVYNEKLFF

d_call: .
j_call: TRBJ2-5
clone_size: .
v_call: TRBV11-3
cdr3_nt: TGTGCCAGCAGCTTACAGGGAGGCGGGCTGGGGGAGACCCAGTACTTC
cdr3_aa: CASSLQGGGLGETQYF

d_call: .
j_call: TRBJ1-2
clone_size: .
v_call: TRBV4-3
cdr3_nt: TGCGCCAGCAGCCAAGAGGCCAGGGTGGGAGGCCACACCTTC
cdr3_aa: CASSQEARVGGHTF

d_call: .
j_call: TRBJ2-7
clone_size: .
v_call: TRBV6-1
cdr3_nt: TGTGCCAGCAGTTCAATCTACGAGCAGTACTTC
cdr3_aa: CASSSIYEQYF

d_call: .
j_call: TRBJ1-5
clone_size: .
v_call: TRBV7-6
cdr3_nt: TGTGCCAGCAGCTTACATAGGGACCAGCCCCAGCATTTT
cdr3_aa: CASSLHRDQPQHF

d_call: TRBD2
j_call: TRBJ2-1
clone_size: .
v_call: TRBV5-4
cdr3_nt: TGTGCCAGCAGGGTTGAGACTAGCGGCAATGAGCAGTTCTTC
cdr3_aa: CASRVETSGNEQFF

d_call: .
j_call: TRBJ1-1
clone_size: .
v_call: TRBV11-2
cdr3_nt: TGTGCCAGCAGCTTAGAGCCAGGTTCGAACACTGAAGCTTTCTTT
cdr3_aa: CASSLEPGSNTEAFF

d_call: .
j_call: TRBJ1-6
clone_size: .
v_call: TRBV10-1
cdr3_nt: TGCGCCAGCAGTGGGCAGAAGGATTCACCCCTCCACTTT
cdr3_aa: CASSGQKDSPLHF

d_call: TRBD1
j_call: TRBJ1-2
clone_size: .
v_call: TRBV9
cdr3_nt: TGTGCCAGCAGCGCGACACAGGGGAATATTAGGTCCTATGGCTACACCTTC
cdr3_aa: CASSATQGNIRSYGYTF

d_call: TRBD1
j_call: TRBJ2-1
clone_size: .
v_call: TRBV5-5
cdr3_nt: TGTGCCAGCAGCCCCCGGGACAGGGGCTACAATGAGCAGTTCTTC
cdr3_aa: CASSPRDRGYNEQFF

d_call: TRBD2
j_call: TRBJ2-7
clone_size: .
v_call: TRBV7-2
cdr3_nt: TGTGCCAGCAGCCAAGATCCCGCGGCCCCACTAGCGGGCCACTACGAGCAGTACTTC
cdr3_aa: CASSQDPAAPLAGHYEQYF

d_call: .
j_call: TRBJ1-2
clone_size: .
v_call: TRBV28
cdr3_nt: TGTGCCAGCAGTTTAATGAACTATGGCTACACCTTC
cdr3_aa: CASSLMNYGYTF

d_call: .
j_call: TRBJ1-3
clone_size: .
v_call: TRBV9
cdr3_nt: TGTGCCAGCAGCATAGGCGTACCCAGCTCTGGAAACACCATATATTTT
cdr3_aa: CASSIGVPSSGNTIYF

d_call: .
j_call: TRBJ1-5
clone_size: .
v_call: TRBV27
cdr3_nt: TGTGCCAGCAGCGAATTCAATCAGCCCCAGCATTTT
cdr3_aa: CASSEFNQPQHF

d_call: TRBD2
j_call: TRBJ2-3
clone_size: once
v_call: TRBV7-2
cdr3_nt: TGTGCCAGCCTGCAGGGACTAGGCGCAGATACGCAGTATTTT
cdr3_aa: CASLQGLGADTQYF

d_call: TRBD2
j_call: TRBJ2-3
clone_size: .
v_call: TRBV5-4
cdr3_nt: TGTGCCAGCAGCTTGGGCGGCGGGAGGGACACAGATACGCAGTATTTT
cdr3_aa: CASSLGGGRDTDTQYF

d_call: TRBD1
j_call: TRBJ1-2
clone_size: .
v_call: TRBV15
cdr3_nt: TGTGCCACCAGCAGGGGGACAGGGTACGATGCGGACTATGGCTACACCTTC
cdr3_aa: CATSRGTGYDADYGYTF

d_call: .
j_call: TRBJ2-3
clone_size: .
v_call: TRBV27
cdr3_nt: TGTGCCAGCAGCAGCCCCCCTCGAGGCCGCGGGCCTAGCACAGATACGCAGTATTTT
cdr3_aa: CASSSPPRGRGPSTDTQYF

d_call: .
j_call: TRBJ1-1
clone_size: .
v_call: TRBV19
cdr3_nt: TGTGCCAGTTGGAACAGGGACGTCACTGAAGCTTTCTTT
cdr3_aa: CASWNRDVTEAFF

d_call: .
j_call: TRBJ1-3
clone_size: .
v_call: TRBV11-2
cdr3_nt: TGTGCCAGCAGCTCCGTCCTAACTGGAAACACCATATATTTT
cdr3_aa: CASSSVLTGNTIYF

d_call: TRBD2
j_call: TRBJ2-3
clone_size: .
v_call: TRBV30
cdr3_nt: TGTGCCTGGAGGAGGGACTACACAGATACGCAGTATTTT
cdr3_aa: CAWRRDYTDTQYF

d_call: TRBD2
j_call: TRBJ2-7
clone_size: .
v_call: TRBV27
cdr3_nt: TGTGCCAGCAGTTGGAGGGAGGGGACCTACGAGCAGTACTTC
cdr3_aa: CASSWREGTYEQYF

d_call: .
j_call: TRBJ1-1
clone_size: .
v_call: TRBV5-8
cdr3_nt: TGTGCCAGCAGCTTGGGGGACGTAACTGAAGCTTTCTTT
cdr3_aa: CASSLGDVTEAFF

d_call: TRBD2
j_call: TRBJ2-1
clone_size: .
v_call: TRBV7-8
cdr3_nt: TGTGCCAGCAGCAAGGGAGCGGGAGAGGACAATGAGCAGTTCTTC
cdr3_aa: CASSKGAGEDNEQFF

d_call: TRBD2
j_call: TRBJ2-5
clone_size: .
v_call: TRBV30
cdr3_nt: TGTGCCTGGAGTGTTTGGCGTACTAGCGGGAGGGGAGAGACCCAGTACTTC
cdr3_aa: CAWSVWRTSGRGETQYF

d_call: .
j_call: TRBJ1-1
clone_size: .
v_call: TRBV7-8
cdr3_nt: TGTGCCAGCAGCTTACGCGAGAACACTGAAGCTTTCTTT
cdr3_aa: CASSLRENTEAFF

d_call: TRBD2
j_call: TRBJ2-1
clone_size: .
v_call: TRBV16
cdr3_nt: TGTGCCAGCAGCCACCGAGCGGGATTCACCTACAATGAGCAGTTCTTC
cdr3_aa: CASSHRAGFTYNEQFF

d_call: .
j_call: TRBJ2-2
clone_size: .
v_call: TRBV5-1
cdr3_nt: TGCGCCAGCAGCCCCACAAAGACAGACAAAGATTACACCGGGGAGCTGTTTTTT
cdr3_aa: CASSPTKTDKDYTGELFF

d_call: TRBD1
j_call: TRBJ2-7
clone_size: .
v_call: TRBV15
cdr3_nt: TGTGCCACCAGCAGAGCCTTCGGACAGGGTACCTACGAGCAGTACTTC
cdr3_aa: CATSRAFGQGTYEQYF

d_call: .
j_call: TRBJ2-5
clone_size: .
v_call: TRBV28
cdr3_nt: TGTGCCAGCAGCCTGCGGGAGACCCAGTACTTC
cdr3_aa: CASSLRETQYF

d_call: .
j_call: TRBJ1-4
clone_size: .
v_call: TRBV6-5
cdr3_nt: TGTGCCAGCAGTTACCGTGGACAGTTTGAAAAACTGTTTTTT
cdr3_aa: CASSYRGQFEKLFF

d_call: TRBD1
j_call: TRBJ1-2
clone_size: .
v_call: TRBV28
cdr3_nt: TGTGCCAGCAGTTCGAGTGGGGACAGAGACTATGGCTACACCTTC
cdr3_aa: CASSSSGDRDYGYTF

d_call: TRBD1
j_call: TRBJ2-7
clone_size: .
v_call: TRBV6-1
cdr3_nt: TGTGCCAGCTACGGGACAGACTACGAGCAGTACTTC
cdr3_aa: CASYGTDYEQYF

d_call: TRBD1
j_call: TRBJ1-2
clone_size: once
v_call: TRBV6-5
cdr3_nt: TGTGCCAGCAGTTACGACAGGGGGCATAACTATGGCTACACCTTC
cdr3_aa: CASSYDRGHNYGYTF

d_call: .
j_call: TRBJ1-1
clone_size: .
v_call: TRBV19
cdr3_nt: TGTGCCAGTAGTACCCGACGCATAATGAACACTGAAGCTTTCTTT
cdr3_aa: CASSTRRIMNTEAFF

d_call: .
j_call: TRBJ1-1
clone_size: .
v_call: TRBV18
cdr3_nt: TGTGCCAGCTCACCCCGGACAGACCGGACTGAAGCTTTCTTT
cdr3_aa: CASSPRTDRTEAFF

d_call: TRBD2
j_call: TRBJ2-1
clone_size: .
v_call: TRBV5-1
cdr3_nt: TGCGCCAGCAGTCCCACGGGGGGTCCGTTCGACAATGAGCAGTTCTTC
cdr3_aa: CASSPTGGPFDNEQFF

d_call: .
j_call: TRBJ2-4
clone_size: once
v_call: TRBV6-5
cdr3_nt: TGTGCCAGCAGGGAGAGTCTAGCCAAAAACATTCAGTACTTC
cdr3_aa: CASRESLAKNIQYF

d_call: TRBD1
j_call: TRBJ2-1
clone_size: .
v_call: TRBV28
cdr3_nt: TGTGCCAGCAGTTTGAGCCCCCGGACAGGGGCTAAAAATGAGCAGTTCTTC
cdr3_aa: CASSLSPRTGAKNEQFF

d_call: .
j_call: TRBJ1-4
clone_size: .
v_call: TRBV2
cdr3_nt: TGTGCCAGCAGTGAAACGGCTGAAAAACTGTTTTTT
cdr3_aa: CASSETAEKLFF

d_call: TRBD2
j_call: TRBJ2-5
clone_size: .
v_call: TRBV9
cdr3_nt: TGTGCCAGCAGCCCCCGGGTTAGCGGGGGGGCCCTCCAAGAGACCCAGTACTTC
cdr3_aa: CASSPRVSGGALQETQYF

d_call: TRBD1
j_call: TRBJ1-3
clone_size: .
v_call: TRBV5-6
cdr3_nt: TGTGCCAGCAGCCCCGGGACAGGGGCCTCTACCCCCTCTGGAAACACCATATATTTT
cdr3_aa: CASSPGTGASTPSGNTIYF

d_call: .
j_call: TRBJ2-2
clone_size: .
v_call: TRBV10-3
cdr3_nt: TGTGCCATCAGTGCTGACAGATACACCGGGGAGCTGTTTTTT
cdr3_aa: CAISADRYTGELFF